The sequence of this TCR beta chain was determined in a study of cytomegalovirus exposure and HLA in healthy donors. Study-wide background: Out of about 170 million T cells, an earlier analysis found over 90 million unique TCR beta sequences in total. Whole-study findings and limits: A later analysis showed that HLA-associated TCR beta chains had undergone more clonal expansion than equally common others. When a later analysis was performed, an Asian-associated ancestry cluster reportedly had fewer N-insertions than the approximately 690-donor mean.

A word on this clone: Antigen: not known.

The PCR was carried out with 60 Vbeta primers and 13 Jbeta primers. Sequencing was performed with immunoSEQ multiplex PCR; in TCRdb, only in-frame clones are kept and a portion is missing. The sample yields 100,000 to 150,000 clones, approximately 75% seen once. The CDR3 has 14 amino acids. V lost 7 bases and J lost 4, with 19 bases in between. Looked up from germline, CDR1 is GTSNPN and CDR2 is SVGIG (reference sequence). V gene TRBV30 combines with J gene TRBJ1-2, with D maybe TRBD1 (6 bases). Sequenced sample: PBMCs. The origin of this receptor is a man aged 45 to 65 in good health and CMV-seropositive. CDR3 in DNA: TGTGCCTCCAGACGGACAGTACCTGGCTATGGCTACACCTTC. Its protein product is CASRRTVPGYGYTF.